The entry below gives a single TCR beta chain sequence along with its context. Its antigen is currently unknown. These data are taken from a study of cytomegalovirus exposure and HLA in healthy donors. Study-wide results and limits: Despite most TCR sequences being rare, some public TCRs occurred in many donors.

This CDR3 region has 13 residues. V lost 7 bases, J lost 5 bases, and 14 bases lay in between. CDR1 LGHNT and CDR2 FRNRAP come from the germline V gene. Primers included in the PCR were 60 Vbeta and 13 Jbeta primers. Clones were sequenced by immunoSEQ multiplex PCR, and TCRdb holds only the in-frame ones, with some missing. The sample includes fewer than 200,000 clones, around 83% of them seen just once. The sequencing sample was made of PBMCs. This TCR derives from a man in his forties in good health and CMV-seropositive. V and J are TRBV12-5 and TRBJ2-5; D is ambiguous. The CDR3 spells CASAVRLQETQYF. The CDR3 DNA reads TGTGCTAGTGCGGTGAGGCTCCAGGAGACCCAGTACTTC. Filled out from reference TRBV12-5 and TRBJ2-5, the complete variable domain reads DARVTQTPRHKVTEMGQEVTMRCQPILGHNTVFWYRQTMMQGLELLAYFRNRAPLDDSGMPKDRFSAEMPDATLATLKIQPSEPRDSAVYFCASAVRLQETQYFGPGTRLLVL.